This TCR beta chain was identified in a study of OX40 agonist ivuxolimab in advanced cancers. Study-wide context: The patients' treatment was ivuxolimab, an agonistic anti-OX40 (CD134) antibody. Findings of the study overall: Some nonresponders likewise displayed low normalized T-cell clonal expansion.

In regard to this clone: What it binds is not known.

If patients had autoimmune disease history or systemic immunosuppression, they were excluded. TCRdb keeps only in-frame clones here, not all; method: immunoSEQ multiplex PCR. The sample lists some 29,000 clones; more than 75% were seen once. V shed 3 bases and J 2 bases; nucleotides not matched to a gene: 3. The CDR3 consists of 14 residues. Per germline, CDR1 SGHRS and CDR2 YFSETQ. Here the sequenced sample was CD4+ or CD8+ T cells sorted from blood, taken in a trial of the OX40 agonist ivuxolimab. The chain links TRBV5-1 to TRBJ2-7; the match to TRBD1 covers 9 bases. This TCR was recovered from an adult with an advanced solid tumor such as melanoma, head and neck, liver or kidney cancer. CDR3 bases: TGCGCCAGCAGCTGGGGGACAGGGACCTACGAGCAGTACTTC. Translating gives CASSWGTGTYEQYF.